This TCR beta chain emerged from a study of high-grade serous ovarian cancer treatment subgroups. Assay used: immunoSEQ multiplex PCR; TCRdb lists only in-frame clones, some missing. The table lists roughly 18,000 clones, roughly 80% of them singletons. General study results and limits: Repertoire similarity ranged roughly 0.1 to 0.85 between tumors of one patient. Only CDR3 was analyzed; CDR1 and CDR2 were not.

Tumor tissue was taken before any definitive surgery or chemotherapy was given. Trimming pared 8 bases from V and 1 base from J, leaving 9 bases between. Germline V lookup: CDR1 SGHTA, CDR2 FQGNSA. The CDR3 has 12 residues. Worth noting for this clone: Its antigen is as yet unknown.

The TCR was taken from a human donor with high-grade serous ovarian cancer. The sample consisted of tumor tissue. The V and J genes are TRBV7-2 and TRBJ2-7; D perhaps matches TRBD2 (5 bases). CDR3 loop: CASGSGSYEQYF. CDR3 DNA: TGTGCCAGCGGGAGCGGTTCCTACGAGCAGTACTTC.